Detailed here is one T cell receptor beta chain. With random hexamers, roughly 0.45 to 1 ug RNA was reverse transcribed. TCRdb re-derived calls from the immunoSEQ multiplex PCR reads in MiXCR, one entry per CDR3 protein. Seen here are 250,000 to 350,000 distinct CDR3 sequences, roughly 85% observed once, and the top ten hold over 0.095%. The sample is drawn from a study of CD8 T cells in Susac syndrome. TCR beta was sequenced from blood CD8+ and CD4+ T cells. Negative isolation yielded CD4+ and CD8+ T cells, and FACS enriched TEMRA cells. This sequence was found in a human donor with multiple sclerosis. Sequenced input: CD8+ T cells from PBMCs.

CDR3 residues: CASSEAEGVNTGELFF. DNA for the CDR3: TGTGCCAGCAGTGAAGCGGAGGGAGTAAATACCGGGGAGCTGTTTTTT. This chain links TRBV2 with TRBJ2-2, with D tentatively TRBD2 (6 bases). This CDR3 comprises 16 residues. Trimming shortened V by 0 bases and J by 5 bases, and 13 bases separated the two germline ends. Germline loops: CDR1 SNHLY, CDR2 FYNNEI. Full variable domain (remainder filled in from reference TRBV2 and TRBJ2-2): EPEVTQTPSHQVTQMGQEVILRCVPISNHLYFYWYRQILGQKVEFLVSFYNNEISEKSEIFDDQFSVERPDGSNFTLKIRSTKLEDSAMYFCASSEAEGVNTGELFFGEGSRLTVL.